This T cell receptor (beta chain) comes out of a study of shared clonotypes between healthy human individuals. This clone has just a few counts. The data were produced by immunoSEQ multiplex PCR, yet TCRdb's version contains in-frame clones alone and is incomplete. The sample includes about 110,000 clones, about 63% of them seen just once. Material: memory CD8+ T cells sorted from blood. The subset denotes: CD45RO+ cells pooled with CCR7-negative TemRA cells. The clonotype originates from a woman aged 25 to 39 in good health.

In nucleotides, the CDR3 is TGCGCCAGCAGCACACCCGCGGGACTAGCGGGAGTCAACCAAGAGACCCAGTACTTC. Protein: CASSTPAGLAGVNQETQYF. V gene TRBV4-1 combines with J gene TRBJ2-5; 14 positions agree with TRBD2. Losses at the gene ends were 5 bases for V and 0 bases for J; bases not matched to a gene: 11. CDR1 and CDR2 (germline): MGHRA, YSYEKL. The CDR3 runs 19 residues.